The entry below describes one T cell receptor (beta chain). Its antigen remains unidentified. It has no much larger one-base neighbor in the sample; base qualities were not kept. This sample is drawn from a study of cytomegalovirus exposure and HLA in healthy donors (dated by TCRdb to the late 2010s). Turning to the overall study: An earlier analysis of some 550 of the donors reported 250 to 300 Gb of sequence data and roughly 110 million unique TCR beta sequences from roughly 200 million T cells. The study aimed to test whether signatures of past pathogen exposure could be identified by cataloging public T cell receptors. Across 300 to 400 genotyped donors of the cohort, an average of approximately 240,000 unique TCR beta nucleotide sequences per donor were sequenced, and approximately 17% of those sequences were non-productive. Among the roughly 380 genotyped donors, about 85% belonged to the genetic ancestry cluster associated with self-reported Caucasian donors. In a later analysis, previously published TCR beta repertoires from several hundred donors were re-analyzed and high-resolution HLA genotyping was added so that TCR occurrence patterns could be studied. Class I and class II HLA loci were covered by the typing at four-digit resolution. To decide whether each TCR beta V gene segment behaved as functional or pseudogenic, an earlier analysis of some 540 of the donors relied on high-throughput TCR beta sequencing. Every discovery cohort repertoire had been produced on one sequencing platform. A separate validation cohort of some 130 different subjects was used in addition to the 666-subject first cohort. The study combined high-throughput TCR immunosequencing, statistical association of individual TCRs with disease status, and machine learning to predict cytomegalovirus infection status. The later analysis used no new phenotypic data to find candidate immune exposures, relying instead on TCR beta sequences and their occurrence across donors. Donor age, sex, ethnicity and CMV serostatus were compiled alongside the repertoire data. The number of typed donors differed by locus: roughly 620-640 for A, B, C, DRB1 and DQB1; 500 to 550 for DQA1; 600 to 610 for DPA1; and some 430 for DPB1. The study used immunosequencing to profile the T cell repertoires of approximately 630 subjects and linked those repertoires to cytomegalovirus serostatus. A later genetic analysis used genome-wide SNP genotypes for 398 of the 666 donors, treating that subset as a discovery cohort. An early release covering roughly 580 HLA-typed donors comprised approximately 300 gigabases of sequencing data and tens of millions of unique TCR sequences. Because of strong linkage in the cohort, a handful of DR-DQ haplotypes were treated as single units for association and clustering. The study at large found these results: A cluster of highly shared sequence variants was judged likely to represent a technical artifact of the sequencing pipeline. While some public TCRs were present in many individuals, most TCR sequences turned up only very rarely across donors. Because the 87-base-pair reads could not distinguish some IMGT-functional V segments, including TRBV6-2 and TRBV6-3, those segments were excluded. Immune exposure information for the cohort was limited to CMV serostatus. The authors suggested that the approach could potentially be extended to other disease states and immunological phenotypes. Specific HLA alleles were associated with 16,951 TCR beta sequences at a false discovery rate of 0.05 in a later analysis. According to a later genetic analysis, donors in an Asian-associated ancestry cluster had fewer N-insertions in productive TCRs than the approximately 670-donor mean. According to a later analysis, parvovirus B19, influenza, CMV and Epstein-Barr virus appeared linked to several top co-occurrence clusters. A further reported finding was that TCR beta sequences accurately predicted the HLA-A and HLA-B alleles for most subjects in the first cohort. Because counts were too low, about 17 rarely observed V segments, including chromosome 9 orphons, were excluded from the earlier analysis of under 650 of the donors. An earlier analysis of approximately 540 of the donors showed that most TCR beta V segments appeared in productive rearrangements either about 90% or about 30% of the time, which broadly matched IMGT annotations. This cohort had only TCR beta chains sequenced, and the lack of alpha or paired-chain data limited which features could be detected. When HLA alleles, especially DR and DQ, strongly co-occurred, TCR associations were difficult to assign to individual alleles. In a later analysis, HLA-associated TCR beta chains showed more clonal expansion and lower generation probabilities than non-associated chains that were equally common. In a later genetic analysis, a missense DCLRE1C variant was associated with V-gene and J-gene trimming of TCR beta chains, and the association was replicated in an independent cohort. According to a later analysis, most CMV-associated TCR beta chains appeared to be HLA-restricted, and the HLA associations seemed to be driven largely by CMV exposure. A few of the identified cytomegalovirus-associated TCR beta chains were confirmed in vitro to be specific for cytomegalovirus antigens. The study listed approximately 150 TCR beta chains as associated with cytomegalovirus. In both the original and validation cohorts, the classifier was reported to diagnose cytomegalovirus status with high specificity and sensitivity. Linkage disequilibrium might explain the correlated functional status among segregating V segments, but an unknown experimental factor could not be excluded. Sequencing depth was assumed to be roughly uniform across donors in the presence/absence analyses, though that assumption may not hold. In a later analysis, TCR association rates were found to vary across HLA loci, with the most associated TCRs seen for DRB1 alleles and the fewest for HLA-C alleles. HLA typing was unavailable for some donors at each locus, so association tests used only the typed subset.

Receptors were amplified or captured by the immunoSEQ multiplex PCR assay. A mixture of 60 forward primers for TCR Vbeta segments and 13 reverse primers for TCR Jbeta segments was used in the multiplex PCR. Amplification of the CDR3 region of rearranged TCR beta genes was performed with a multiplex PCR assay on genomic DNA. The amplified TCR beta libraries were sequenced on the Illumina HiSeq System as 87-base-pair reads. Per the original workflow: In a later analysis, some 80 million unique TCR beta chains were counted across the approximately 640 repertoires, and roughly 11 million of these chains were shared by at least two donors. To remove PCR and sequencing errors, raw reads were error-corrected and collapsed into unique sequences using a nearest-neighbor algorithm that merged closely related sequences. CDR3 sequences were aligned to IMGT reference sequences to assign V, D and J gene segments. For a sequence to be retained, a match of at least six nucleotides was required to both a V gene segment and a J gene segment. A rearrangement counted as productive if the CDR3 had no stop codons and remained in frame with V and J, and every other rearrangement counted as non-productive. Following IMGT convention, CDR3 was defined as the stretch from the second conserved V-encoded cysteine to the conserved J-encoded phenylalanine. In an earlier analysis of just under 600 of the donors, sequences lacking an unambiguous match to a single V gene segment were excluded. In an earlier analysis of 587 of the donors, a V segment was called functional when productive rearrangements were above 56.7%, and segregating when the standard deviation between donors exceeded 5%. A statistical classification framework was built to diagnose cytomegalovirus status from the catalog of TCR beta chain sequences. In a later analysis, TCR nucleotide sequences were compared against IMGT/GENE-DB human TR gene sequences so that V and J genes could be assigned. Using the TCRdist pipeline, a later analysis assigned CDR3 sequences along with most-parsimonious VDJ recombination scenarios. In a later analysis, every TCR beta chain was defined by the combination of its CDR3 amino acid sequence and its V-gene family, and reads without a unique V-gene family were dropped. As a way to deal with suspected cross-contamination and a sequencing artifact, a later analysis dropped roughly 600 nucleotide sequences that were highly shared and had low generation probability. A later analysis calculated a clonal expansion index for each public chain from normalized within-repertoire ranks of inferred template counts. In a later analysis, generation probabilities were computed with a VDJ recombination model fitted to out-of-frame rearrangements, and the resulting probabilities were checked against IGoR. Hypergeometric tests were used in a later analysis to score TCR-TCR, TCR-HLA and TCR-CMV co-occurrence, with a repertoire-size bias correction applied to the TCR pairs. A later analysis estimated false discovery rates by permuting HLA or CMV assignments 20 times. A later analysis grouped co-occurring TCRs with DBSCAN, adding TCRdist sequence similarity when clustering within HLA-allele-positive subsets. Repertoires with fewer than 30,000 or more than 120,000 public chains were left out of co-occurrence clustering, as were four to six repertoires with anomalous nucleotide sharing. TCRdb re-hosts the immuneACCESS table, in-frame sequences only. Its copies lack some clones; in the studies checked, an unresolved V gene accounts for under half of them, and the cause for the rest is not known. V and J calls and clone size are as listed in that table; D and trimming were resolved from the DNA. The sample profile shows about 150,000 clones; approximately 79% of them were found once. About 5.9% of the sample goes to the ten largest clones.

Including the terminal cysteine and phenylalanine, the CDR3 comprises 17 residues. Only the CDR3 DNA stays, 51 bases, in frame from base 1. Clipping removes 6 bases from V and 5 bases from J, with 16 as the unmatched junction base count. In the germline V gene (reference sequence), CDR1 corresponds to MNHEY and CDR2 to SMNVEV. The cohort consisted of 666 healthy bone marrow donors. At the time of sampling, all cohort members were nominally healthy, though unrecorded immune exposures were likely present. The donor tested CMV seropositive, placing the donor among the 289 seropositive members of the cohort. A peripheral blood sample was collected from each donor, and TCR beta sequencing was performed on peripheral blood mononuclear cells. Genomic DNA extraction from the blood cell samples was performed with the Qiagen DNeasy Blood Extraction Kit.

This sequence was found in a man over 45 in good health and CMV-seropositive. Sample: PBMCs. This chain joins TRBV27 to TRBJ2-7, with TRBD1 identical over 10 junction bases. Read as DNA, the sequence is TGTGCCAGCAGATTTACCCCTCCGGGACAGGGGATAAACGAGCAGTACTTC. The translation is CASRFTPPGQGINEQYF.